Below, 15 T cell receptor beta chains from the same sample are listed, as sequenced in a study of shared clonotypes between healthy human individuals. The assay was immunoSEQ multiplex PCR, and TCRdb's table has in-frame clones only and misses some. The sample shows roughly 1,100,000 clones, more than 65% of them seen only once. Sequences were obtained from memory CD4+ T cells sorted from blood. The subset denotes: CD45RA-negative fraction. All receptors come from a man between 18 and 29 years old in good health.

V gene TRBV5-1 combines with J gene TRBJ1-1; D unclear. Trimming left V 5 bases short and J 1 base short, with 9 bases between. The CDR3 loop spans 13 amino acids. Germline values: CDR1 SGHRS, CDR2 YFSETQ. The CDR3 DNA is TGCGCCAGCAGTAAGGACGGGAACACTGAAGCTTTCTTT. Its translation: CASSKDGNTEAFF.

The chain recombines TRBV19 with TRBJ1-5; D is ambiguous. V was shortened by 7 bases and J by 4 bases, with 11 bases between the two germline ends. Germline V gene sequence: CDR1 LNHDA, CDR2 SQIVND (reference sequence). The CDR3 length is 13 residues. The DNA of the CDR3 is TGTGCCAGTAAGATAACCGGGAATCAGCCCCAGCATTTT. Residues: CASKITGNQPQHF.

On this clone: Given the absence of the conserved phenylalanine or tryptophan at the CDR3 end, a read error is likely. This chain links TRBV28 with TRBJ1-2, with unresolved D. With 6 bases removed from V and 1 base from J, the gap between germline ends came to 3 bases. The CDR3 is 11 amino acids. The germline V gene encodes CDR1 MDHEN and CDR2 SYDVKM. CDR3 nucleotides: TGTGCCAGCAGCCATAACTATGGCTACACCCTC. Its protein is CASSHNYGYTL.

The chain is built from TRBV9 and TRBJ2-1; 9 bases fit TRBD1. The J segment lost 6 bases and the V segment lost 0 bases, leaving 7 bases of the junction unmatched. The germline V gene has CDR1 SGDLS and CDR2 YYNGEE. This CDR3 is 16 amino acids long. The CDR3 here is CASSVAPGQGLNEQFF. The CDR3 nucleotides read TGTGCCAGCAGCGTAGCCCCGGGACAGGGCCTCAATGAGCAGTTCTTC.

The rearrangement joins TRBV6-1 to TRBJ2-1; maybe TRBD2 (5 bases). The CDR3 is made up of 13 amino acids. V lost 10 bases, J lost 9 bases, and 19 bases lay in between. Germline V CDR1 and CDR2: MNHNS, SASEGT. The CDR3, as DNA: TGTGCCACCACATGGTCGCGGGCGGCTGAGCAGTTCTTC. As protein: CATTWSRAAEQFF.

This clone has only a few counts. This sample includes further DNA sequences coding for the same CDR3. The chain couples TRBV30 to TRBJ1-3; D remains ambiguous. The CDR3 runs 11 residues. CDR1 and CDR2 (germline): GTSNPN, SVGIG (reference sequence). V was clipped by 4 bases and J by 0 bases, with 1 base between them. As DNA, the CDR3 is TGTGCCTGGAACTCTGGAAACACCATATATTTT. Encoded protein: CAWNSGNTIYF. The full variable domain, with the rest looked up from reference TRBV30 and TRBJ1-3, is SQTIHQWPATLVQPVGSPLSLECTVEGTSNPNLYWYRQAAGRGLQLLFYSVGIGQISSEVPQNLSASRPQDRQFILSSKKLLLSDSGFYLCAWNSGNTIYFGEGSWLTVV.

CDR3 sequence reads: CASSLGRRMNQETQYF. In DNA form, the CDR3 reads TGTGCCAGCAGCTTAGGCCGGAGAATGAACCAAGAGACCCAGTACTTC. The chain couples TRBV13 to TRBJ2-5; D is unclear. Germline V lookup: CDR1 PRHDT, CDR2 FYEKMQ (reference sequence). The CDR3 runs to 16 residues. The V end was cut by 0 bases, the J end by 0 bases, with 11 bases between.

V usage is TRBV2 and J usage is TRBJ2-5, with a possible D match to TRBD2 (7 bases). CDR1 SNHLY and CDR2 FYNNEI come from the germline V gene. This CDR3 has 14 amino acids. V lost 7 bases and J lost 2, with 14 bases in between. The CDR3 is CASKRTRGQETQYF. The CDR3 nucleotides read TGTGCCAGCAAGCGGACTAGGGGGCAAGAGACCCAGTACTTC.

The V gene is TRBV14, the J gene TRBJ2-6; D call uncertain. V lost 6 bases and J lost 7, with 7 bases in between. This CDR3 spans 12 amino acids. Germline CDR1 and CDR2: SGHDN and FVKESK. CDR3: CASSSIANVLTF. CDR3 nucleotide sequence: TGTGCCAGCAGTTCAATTGCCAACGTCCTGACTTTC. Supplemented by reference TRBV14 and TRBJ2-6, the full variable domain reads EAGVTQFPSHSVIEKGQTVTLRCDPISGHDNLYWYRRVMGKEIKFLLHFVKESKQDESGMPNNRFLAERTGGTYSTLKVQPAELEDSGVYFCASSSIANVLTFGAGSRLTVL.

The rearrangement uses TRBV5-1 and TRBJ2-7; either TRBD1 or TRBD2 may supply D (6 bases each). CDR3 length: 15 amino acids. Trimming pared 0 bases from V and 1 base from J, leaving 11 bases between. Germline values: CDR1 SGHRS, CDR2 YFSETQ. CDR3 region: CASSLGGAESYEQYF. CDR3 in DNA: TGCGCCAGCAGCTTGGGGGGGGCTGAGTCCTACGAGCAGTACTTC.

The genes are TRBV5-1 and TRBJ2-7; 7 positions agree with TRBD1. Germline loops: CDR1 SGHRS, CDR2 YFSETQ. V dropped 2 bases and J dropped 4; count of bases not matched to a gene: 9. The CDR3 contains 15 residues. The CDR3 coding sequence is TGCGCCAGCAGCTTCAACAGGGGAAAACTGTACGAGCAGTACTTC. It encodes CASSFNRGKLYEQYF.

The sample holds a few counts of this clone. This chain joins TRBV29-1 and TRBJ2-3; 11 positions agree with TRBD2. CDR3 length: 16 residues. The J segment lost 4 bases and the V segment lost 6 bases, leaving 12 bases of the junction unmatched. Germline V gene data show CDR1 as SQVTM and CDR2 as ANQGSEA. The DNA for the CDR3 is TGCAGCGTACCCCCCTTACTAGCGGGAGCAGCAGATACGCAGTATTTT. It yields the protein CSVPPLLAGAADTQYF.

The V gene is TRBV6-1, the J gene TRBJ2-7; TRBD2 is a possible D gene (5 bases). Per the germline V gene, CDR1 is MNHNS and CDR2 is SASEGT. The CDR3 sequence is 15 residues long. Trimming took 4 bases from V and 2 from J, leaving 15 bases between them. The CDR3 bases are TGTGCCAGCAGTGGGGGAGAGCTGCGGCCCTACGAGCAGTACTTC. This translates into CASSGGELRPYEQYF.

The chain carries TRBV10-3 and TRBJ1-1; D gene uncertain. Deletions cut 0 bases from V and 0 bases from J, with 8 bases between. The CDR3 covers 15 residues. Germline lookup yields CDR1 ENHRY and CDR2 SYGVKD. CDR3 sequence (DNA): TGTGCCATCAGTGAGTCGAGGTTACTGAACACTGAAGCTTTCTTT. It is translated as CAISESRLLNTEAFF.

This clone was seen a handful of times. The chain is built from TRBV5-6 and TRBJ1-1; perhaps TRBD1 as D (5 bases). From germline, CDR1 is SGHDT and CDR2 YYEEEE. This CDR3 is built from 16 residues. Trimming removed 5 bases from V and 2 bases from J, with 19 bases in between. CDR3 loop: CASRLTEGATNTEAFF. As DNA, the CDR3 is TGTGCCAGCAGGCTGACGGAAGGGGCCACAAACACTGAAGCTTTCTTT.